Included here is one TCR beta chain sequence, with context. This clone showed up just once. What this receptor recognizes is not known. No base qualities exist here, and no much larger clone lies one base off it. For sequencing of the TCRbeta CDR3 region, genomic DNA was extracted from the sorted cells. TCRbeta CDR3 regions were sequenced using the immunoSEQ Assay. This is the immuneACCESS table as TCRdb keeps it, with only in-frame sequences that have V and J called. A part of the clones is gone; compared with another copy, unresolved V genes explain less than half, and the rest is unexplained. The sample table records 40,000 to 50,000 clones; 75% to 90% of these occur just once. The top ten clonotypes cover 9.5% to 13% of the sample. The source of the sample is a study of OX40 agonist ivuxolimab in advanced cancers. The study in broad terms: The costimulatory receptor OX40 (CD134) was targeted by ivuxolimab, a fully human IgG2 agonistic monoclonal antibody. Of the roughly 50 dose-escalation patients, hepatocellular carcinoma was present in about 20, melanoma in approximately 15, renal cell carcinoma in 9 and head and neck cancer in 9. The paper describes the monotherapy dose-escalation part (N of about 47 patients) of the phase I trial of ivuxolimab. Intravenous ivuxolimab was administered to patients every 2 weeks at six dose levels: 0.01, 0.1, 0.3, 1.5, 3 and 10 mg/kg. Partial responses occurred in three dose-escalation patients: two with cutaneous melanoma and one with hepatocellular carcinoma. The dose-escalation cohort was 82.7% male with a mean age of about 54 years, ranging from roughly 20 to 80. Prior anti-PD-1, anti-PD-L1 or anti-CTLA-4 therapy was permitted, and 30% to 50% of dose-escalation patients had received checkpoint inhibitors. The purpose of peripheral TCRbeta sequencing was to test whether ivuxolimab changed TCR sequence diversity and led to clonal T-cell expansion. Results and caveats for the whole study, not just this receptor: Partial responders in the 0.1-3.0 mg/kg groups had among the lowest normalized peripheral clonal expansion, especially among CD8+ T cells. At doses of 0.1 to 3.0 mg/kg, clonal expansion of both CD4+ and CD8+ T cells in blood was seen between baseline and week 6. Antigen specificity was not determined for the clonally expanded peripheral T cells. After ivuxolimab, CD8+ T cells had more expanded clones than CD4+ T cells on average. Low levels of normalized T-cell clonal expansion were also seen in some patients who did not respond.

Patients with a history of autoimmune disease or receiving systemic immunosuppression were excluded from the trial. Peripheral blood for TCR sequencing was drawn from every dose cohort at baseline, at cycle 4 day 1 and at cycle 7 day 1. Samples came from an open-label, multicenter, first-in-human phase I dose-escalation trial of ivuxolimab. Adults with locally advanced or metastatic head and neck squamous cell, hepatocellular, melanoma or renal cell carcinoma were enrolled in the trial. Before TCR sequencing, CD4+ T cells and CD8+ T cells from peripheral blood were sorted into separate populations. V is trimmed back by 6 bases and J by 4 bases, and the junction contains 8 bases that no gene match accounts for. The cysteine opens and the phenylalanine closes a CDR3 of 16 amino acids. Just CDR3 DNA is preserved here, 48 bases in frame from base 1. The germline V gene encodes CDR1 LGHNA and CDR2 YNFKEQ.

The TCR was taken from an adult with an advanced solid tumor such as melanoma, head and neck, liver or kidney cancer. The sample here was CD4+ or CD8+ T cells sorted from blood, taken in a trial of the OX40 agonist ivuxolimab. Recombination joined TRBV4-2 with TRBJ2-2; TRBD2 aligns with 10 central bases. The CDR3 region: CASSTSGTGLTGELFF. The sequenced DNA: TGTGCCAGCAGTACTAGCGGGACGGGGCTCACCGGGGAGCTGTTTTTT.